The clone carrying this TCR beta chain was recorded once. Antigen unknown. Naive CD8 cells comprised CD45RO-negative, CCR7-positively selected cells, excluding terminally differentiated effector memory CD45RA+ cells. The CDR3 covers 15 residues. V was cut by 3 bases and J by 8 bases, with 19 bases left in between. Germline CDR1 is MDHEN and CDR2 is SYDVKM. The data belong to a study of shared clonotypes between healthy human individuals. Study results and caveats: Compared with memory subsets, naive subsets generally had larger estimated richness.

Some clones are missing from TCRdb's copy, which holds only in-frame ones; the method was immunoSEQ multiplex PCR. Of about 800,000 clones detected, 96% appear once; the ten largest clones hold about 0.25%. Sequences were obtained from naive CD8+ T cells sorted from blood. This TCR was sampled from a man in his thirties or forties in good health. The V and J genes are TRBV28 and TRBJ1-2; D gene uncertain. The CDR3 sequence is CASSFRLDGLGGYTF. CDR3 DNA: TGTGCCAGCAGTTTCCGCCTCGACGGTCTCGGGGGCTACACCTTC.